The 18 T cell receptor beta chains given below trace back to one sample, sequenced in a study of T cell changes during pregnancy in multiple sclerosis. The repertoire was sequenced with immunoSEQ multiplex PCR; TCRdb's copy has only in-frame clones and lacks some. The repertoire holds 100,000 or so clones, with more than 90% as singletons. The specimen was peripheral blood, collected in the second trimester of pregnancy. Every receptor here comes from a female donor with multiple sclerosis, enrolled in a pregnancy study.

The genes are TRBV4-1 and TRBJ1-2; D gene unclear. This CDR3 has 15 residues. The V gene's germline CDR1 is MGHRA and CDR2 YSYEKL. Trimming pared 0 bases from V and 3 bases from J, leaving 11 bases between. The CDR3: CASSQDAMIDYGYTF. As DNA, the CDR3 is TGCGCCAGCAGCCAAGACGCAATGATAGACTATGGCTACACCTTC.

This chain links TRBV11-2 with TRBJ2-3; maybe TRBD2 (5 bases). CDR1 SGHAT and CDR2 FQNNGV come from the germline V gene. The CDR3 is made up of 15 amino acids. Trimming pared 5 bases from V and 4 bases from J, leaving 16 bases between. The CDR3, as DNA: TGTGCCAGCAGCCGACGGGGAGCGGAGGCAGATACGCAGTATTTT. Translation: CASSRRGAEADTQYF.

The V call is TRBV19, the J call TRBJ1-4, with 7 bases aligning to TRBD1. CDR3 size: 16 residues. The V segment lost 6 bases and the J segment 5 bases; nucleotides outside the gene matches: 12. CDR1 is LNHDA and CDR2 is SQIVND in the germline V gene (reference sequence). The CDR3 spells CASRLNPGQRNEKLFF. The CDR3 nucleotides are TGTGCCAGTAGACTCAACCCGGGACAGAGAAATGAAAAACTGTTTTTT. The full variable domain, with the rest looked up from reference TRBV19 and TRBJ1-4, is DGGITQSPKYLFRKEGQNVTLSCEQNLNHDAMYWYRQDPGQGLRLIYYSQIVNDFQKGDIAEGYSVSREKKESFPLTVTSAQKNPTAFYLCASRLNPGQRNEKLFFGSGTQLSVL.

This clone was recorded only once. The V gene is TRBV6-1, the J gene TRBJ2-5, with TRBD2 as a possible D gene (6 bases). Trimming shortened V by 6 bases and J by 1 base, and 12 bases separated the two germline ends. This CDR3 comprises 14 residues. Germline CDR1 is MNHNS and CDR2 is SASEGT. The CDR3 reads CASRGVRGQETQYF. CDR3 in DNA: TGTGCCAGCAGGGGAGTGCGGGGCCAAGAGACCCAGTACTTC.

The chain joins TRBV27 to TRBJ1-1; D is ambiguous. The CDR3 runs to 16 residues. Germline CDR1 MNHEY, CDR2 SMNVEV (reference sequence). With 0 bases removed from V and 0 bases from J, the gap between germline ends came to 11 bases. DNA for the CDR3: TGTGCCAGCAGTTTATCGACGGGTTCGTTGAACACTGAAGCTTTCTTT. Translated: CASSLSTGSLNTEAFF.

The chain employs TRBV28 and TRBJ2-1, with a tentative D call TRBD2 (6 bases). Germline V lookup: CDR1 MDHEN, CDR2 SYDVKM. V was pared by 4 bases and J by 12 bases, with 25 bases between. This CDR3 has 16 residues. The CDR3 coding sequence is TGTGCCAGCAGTTCACCCTCGACTAGGATGGGTCGGGCGCAGTTCTTC. Its translation is CASSSPSTRMGRAQFF.

This clone has a single count. The chain combines TRBV6-1 with TRBJ1-3; D remains unclear. The V and J ends lost 6 bases and 2 bases respectively, with 8 bases between them. The CDR3 contains 13 residues. Germline V CDR1 and CDR2: MNHNS, SASEGT. CDR3 residues: CASRAPAGNTIYF. CDR3 DNA sequence: TGTGCCAGCAGAGCACCGGCTGGAAACACCATATATTTT.

The chain couples TRBV25-1 to TRBJ1-5; D remains unclear. This CDR3 region has 14 residues. V was trimmed by 1 base and J by 7 bases, leaving 11 bases between them. Germline V lookup: CDR1 MGHDK, CDR2 SYGVNS. DNA of the CDR3: TGTGCCAGCAGTGAATTCTCAGGTGACCAGCCCCAGCATTTT. Encoded protein: CASSEFSGDQPQHF.

The chain links TRBV5-1 to TRBJ2-7; 8 bases fit TRBD1. From germline, CDR1 is SGHRS and CDR2 YFSETQ. The CDR3 contains 15 residues. V was clipped by 0 bases and J by 5 bases; unmatched bases: 7. The CDR3 spells CASSLVGDRGHEQYF. The DNA for the CDR3 is TGCGCCAGCAGCTTGGTTGGTGACAGGGGCCACGAGCAGTACTTC.

The table lists this clone with a count of one. The chain links TRBV2 to TRBJ1-4; 10 bases are shared with TRBD1. The CDR3 is 15 amino acids. Germline CDR1 and CDR2: SNHLY and FYNNEI. V dropped 5 bases and J dropped 7; count of bases not matched to a gene: 7. Here the CDR3 DNA reads TGTGCCAGCAGTTACCCGGGACAGGGGTCTGAAAAACTGTTTTTT. Protein product: CASSYPGQGSEKLFF. The full variable domain, in which reference TRBV2 and TRBJ1-4 provide the parts outside the CDR3, is EPEVTQTPSHQVTQMGQEVILRCVPISNHLYFYWYRQILGQKVEFLVSFYNNEISEKSEIFDDQFSVERPDGSNFTLKIRSTKLEDSAMYFCASSYPGQGSEKLFFGSGTQLSVL.

In this sample, this clone turned up once. V usage is TRBV7-8 and J usage is TRBJ2-7; tentatively, D is TRBD2 (5 bases). The germline gives CDR1 SGHVS, CDR2 FQNEAQ. The length of the CDR3 is 14 residues. The V and J ends lost 3 bases and 3 bases respectively, with 12 bases between them. The CDR3 reads CASSFSDAGYEQYF. CDR3 DNA: TGTGCCAGCAGCTTTTCGGACGCGGGCTACGAGCAGTACTTC.

The genes are TRBV6-1 and TRBJ1-2, with 9 nucleotides matching TRBD1. The CDR3 totals 12 residues. V shed 8 bases, J shed 4 bases, and the junction held 2 bases outside the gene matches. CDR1 is MNHNS, CDR2 SASEGT, per germline. The CDR3 reads CASGDRAYGYTF. CDR3 in DNA: TGTGCCAGCGGGGACAGGGCCTATGGCTACACCTTC.

This rearrangement joins TRBV7-9 to TRBJ2-1, with a weak D call TRBD1 (6 bases). The V gene lost 5 bases and the J gene lost 7 bases, with 18 bases spanning the gap. Germline V lookup: CDR1 SEHNR, CDR2 FQNEAQ (reference sequence). The CDR3 sequence is 15 residues long. The CDR3: CASSQSGIRGNEQFF. The CDR3 bases are TGTGCCAGCAGCCAGTCGGGGATTAGGGGGAATGAGCAGTTCTTC.

The chain employs TRBV2 and TRBJ1-5; a possible D gene is TRBD1 (5 bases). CDR1 SNHLY and CDR2 FYNNEI come from the germline V gene. The CDR3 spans 15 residues. Trimming shortened V by 4 bases and J by 4 bases, and 14 bases separated the two germline ends. The CDR3 coding sequence is TGTGCCAGCAGTGGATCTTTGGGGGGTAATCAGCCCCAGCATTTT. Its protein product is CASSGSLGGNQPQHF.

This chain joins TRBV7-9 and TRBJ2-3; D is unresolved. The CDR3 loop spans 18 amino acids. V was trimmed by 2 bases and J by 1 base, leaving 19 bases between them. The V gene's germline CDR1 is SEHNR and CDR2 FQNEAQ (reference sequence). This CDR3 reads CASSLPLSSPSGTDTQYF. The CDR3 bases are TGTGCCAGCAGCTTACCGCTTTCCTCGCCCTCAGGCACAGATACGCAGTATTTT.

This clone was recorded once. The gene calls are TRBV6-1 and TRBJ2-4; tentative D call: TRBD1 (6 bases). Trimming pared 8 bases from V and 4 bases from J, leaving 12 bases between. The CDR3 is 13 amino acids. From germline, CDR1 is MNHNS and CDR2 SASEGT. CDR3 nucleotide sequence: TGTGCCAGCCTCTCGACAGGTAAAAACATTCAGTACTTC. Amino acid sequence: CASLSTGKNIQYF.

The chain couples TRBV19 to TRBJ1-1; 10 positions agree with TRBD1. The germline gives CDR1 LNHDA, CDR2 SQIVND (reference sequence). The CDR3 totals 16 residues. V dropped 6 bases and J dropped 4; count of bases not matched to a gene: 11. The CDR3 region has the DNA TGTGCCAGTAGACCCGGGACAGGGGTTTCAGGCACTGAAGCTTTCTTT. This gives the protein CASRPGTGVSGTEAFF.

V and J are TRBV6-5 and TRBJ2-2; D not certain. Germline V gene data show CDR1 as MNHEY and CDR2 as SVGAGI. Trimming left V 5 bases short and J 0 bases short, with 4 bases between. The CDR3 is made up of 13 amino acids. CDR3 amino acids: CASSPTNTGELFF. DNA of the CDR3: TGTGCCAGCAGTCCAACGAACACCGGGGAGCTGTTTTTT.